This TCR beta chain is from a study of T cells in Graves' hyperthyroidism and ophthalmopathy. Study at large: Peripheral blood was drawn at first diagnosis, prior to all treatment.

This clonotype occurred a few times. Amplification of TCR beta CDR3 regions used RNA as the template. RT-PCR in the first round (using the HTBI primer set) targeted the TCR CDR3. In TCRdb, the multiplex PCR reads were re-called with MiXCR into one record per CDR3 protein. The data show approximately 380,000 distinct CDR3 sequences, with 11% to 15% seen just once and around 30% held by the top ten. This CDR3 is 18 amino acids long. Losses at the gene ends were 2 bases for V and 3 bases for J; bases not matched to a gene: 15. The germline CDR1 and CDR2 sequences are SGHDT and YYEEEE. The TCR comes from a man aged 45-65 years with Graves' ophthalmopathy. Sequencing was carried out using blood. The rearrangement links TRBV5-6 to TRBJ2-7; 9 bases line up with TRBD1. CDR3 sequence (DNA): TGTGCCAGCAGCTTTACCCTTCAGGGACAGGGACATCTCTACGAGCAGTACTTC. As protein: CASSFTLQGQGHLYEQYF.